The 10 T cell receptor beta chains in this list originate from one sample, sequenced in a study of blood T cell repertoires in COVID-19. Clones were read by immunoSEQ multiplex PCR, and TCRdb kept only the in-frame ones, dropping some. The sample yields 190,000 or so clones, approximately 80% seen once. The sequenced sample was peripheral blood. The source of these receptors is a man aged 55 to 70 with COVID-19, enrolled during active disease.

This chain joins TRBV7-9 and TRBJ1-6; a weak D match, TRBD1 (5 bases). Germline CDR1 and CDR2: SEHNR and FQNEAQ (reference sequence). V was cut by 5 bases and J by 10 bases, with 21 bases left in between. This CDR3 is built from 16 residues. CDR3 DNA: TGTGCCAGCAGCGGAGATGGGCAGGGAGGGAGGTCACCCCTCCACTTT. Translated, it gives CASSGDGQGGRSPLHF.

The rearrangement joins TRBV28 to TRBJ1-5; tentatively, D is TRBD1 (6 bases). CDR3 length equals 20 residues. The V end was cut by 1 base, the J end by 0 bases, with 22 bases between. The germline V gene has CDR1 MDHEN and CDR2 SYDVKM. CDR3 sequence: CASSLSRGGGPYYSNQPQHF. Here the CDR3 DNA reads TGTGCCAGCAGTTTATCAAGGGGAGGGGGTCCATACTATAGCAATCAGCCCCAGCATTTT. The variable domain in full, with the rest retrieved from reference TRBV28 and TRBJ1-5, is DVKVTQSSRYLVKRTGEKVFLECVQDMDHENMFWYRQDPGLGLRLIYFSYDVKMKEKGDIPEGYSVSREKKERFSLILESASTNQTSMYLCASSLSRGGGPYYSNQPQHFGDGTRLSIL.

V usage is TRBV29-1 and J usage is TRBJ2-7, with TRBD1 matching over 10 bases. V lost 5 bases to trimming and J lost 6 bases; unmatched junction nucleotides: 4. The germline CDR1 and CDR2 sequences are SQVTM and ANQGSEA. The CDR3 length is 12 residues. CDR3 sequence (DNA): TGCAGCGTTACCGGACAGGGGGGCGAGCAGTACTTC. It codes for CSVTGQGGEQYF.

The gene calls are TRBV14 and TRBJ2-7; tentative D call: TRBD1 (6 bases). The CDR3 is 17 residues long. Looked up from germline, CDR1 is SGHDN and CDR2 is FVKESK. V gave up 3 bases and J gave up 3 bases, with 21 bases separating them. For the CDR3, the DNA is TGTGCCAGCAGCCATCTTAAAGGGTCAGGGGATATCTACGAGCAGTACTTC. It codes for CASSHLKGSGDIYEQYF.

The chain combines TRBV7-2 with TRBJ2-2; tentatively, D is TRBD1 (6 bases). This CDR3 comprises 13 residues. Germline V gene lookup returns CDR1 SGHTA and CDR2 FQGNSA. V lost 3 bases, J lost 5 bases, and 7 bases lay in between. DNA for the CDR3: TGTGCCAGCAGCTTCGGGACAACCGGGGAGCTGTTTTTT. Translation: CASSFGTTGELFF.

J is TRBJ2-5 and V is TRBV5-1; TRBD1 is a possible D gene (5 bases). The CDR3 has 17 amino acids. V was pared by 3 bases and J by 4 bases, with 22 bases between. Germline values: CDR1 SGHRS, CDR2 YFSETQ. CDR3 nucleotide sequence: TGCGCCAGCAGCTATGACCGGCAGGACATAGTACGAGAGACCCAGTACTTC. Its protein product is CASSYDRQDIVRETQYF.

This clone appeared once. The rearrangement links TRBV19 to TRBJ1-2; no reliable D call. V was shortened by 1 base and J by 8 bases, with 8 bases between the two germline ends. From germline, CDR1 is LNHDA and CDR2 SQIVND (reference sequence). The CDR3 spans 12 residues. The CDR3 bases are TGTGCCAGTAGTATAGTCGGGAACGGCTACACCTTC. Translation: CASSIVGNGYTF.

The V and J genes are TRBV7-8 and TRBJ2-1, with D perhaps matching TRBD2 (5 bases). This CDR3 is built from 15 residues. Germline V gene lookup returns CDR1 SGHVS and CDR2 FQNEAQ. V was trimmed by 1 base and J by 6 bases, leaving 13 bases between them. CDR3 sequence: CASSLELDGSNEQFF. DNA for the CDR3: TGTGCCAGCAGCTTAGAACTAGATGGGAGCAATGAGCAGTTCTTC.

This clone was seen only a few times. The V gene is TRBV2, the J gene TRBJ2-5; the D gene is possibly TRBD2 (5 bases). V shed 7 bases and J shed 4 bases, with 16 bases lying between them. This CDR3 contains 14 residues. Germline V gene data show CDR1 as SNHLY and CDR2 as FYNNEI. The CDR3 loop reads CASKDRGFPETQYF. The CDR3 bases are TGTGCCAGCAAGGATAGAGGGTTCCCAGAGACCCAGTACTTC.

The chain carries TRBV27 and TRBJ1-6; 8 bases match TRBD1. The CDR3 is 14 residues long. CDR1 is MNHEY, CDR2 SMNVEV, per germline (reference sequence). The trim removed 7 bases at V and 6 bases at J, leaving 5 bases unmatched. The CDR3 DNA follows: TGTGCCAGCACCATACAGGGGGGTAATTCACCCCTCCACTTT. Translated, it gives CASTIQGGNSPLHF.